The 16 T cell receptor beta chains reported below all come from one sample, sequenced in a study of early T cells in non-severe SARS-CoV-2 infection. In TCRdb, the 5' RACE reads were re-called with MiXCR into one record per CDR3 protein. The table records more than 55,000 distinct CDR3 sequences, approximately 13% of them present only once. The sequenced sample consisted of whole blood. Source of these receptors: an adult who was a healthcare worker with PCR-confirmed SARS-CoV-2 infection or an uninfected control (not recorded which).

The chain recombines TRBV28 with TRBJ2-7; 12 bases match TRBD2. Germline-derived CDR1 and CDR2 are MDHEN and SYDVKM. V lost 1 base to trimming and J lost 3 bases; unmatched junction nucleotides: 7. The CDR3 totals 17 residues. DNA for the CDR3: TGTGCCAGCAGTTTATCCGGGGTGACTAGCGGGAGCTACGAGCAGTACTTC. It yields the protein CASSLSGVTSGSYEQYF.

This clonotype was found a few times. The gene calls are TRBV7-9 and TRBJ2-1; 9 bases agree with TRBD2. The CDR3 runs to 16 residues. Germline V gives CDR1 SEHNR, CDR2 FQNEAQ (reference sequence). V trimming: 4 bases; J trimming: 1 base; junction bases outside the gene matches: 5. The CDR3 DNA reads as TGTGCCAGCAGCTCAATTAGCGGGAGTTCCTACAATGAGCAGTTCTTC. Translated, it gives CASSSISGSSYNEQFF.

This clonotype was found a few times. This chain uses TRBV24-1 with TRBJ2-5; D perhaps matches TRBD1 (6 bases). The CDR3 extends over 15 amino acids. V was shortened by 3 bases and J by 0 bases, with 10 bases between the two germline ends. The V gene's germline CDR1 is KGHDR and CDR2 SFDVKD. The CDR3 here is CATSDPQGYQETQYF. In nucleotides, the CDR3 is TGTGCCACCAGTGATCCGCAGGGGTACCAAGAGACCCAGTACTTC.

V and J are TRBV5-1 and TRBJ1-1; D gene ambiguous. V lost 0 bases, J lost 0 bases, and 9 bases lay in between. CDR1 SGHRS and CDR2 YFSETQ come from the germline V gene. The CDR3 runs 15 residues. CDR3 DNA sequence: TGCGCCAGCAGCTTGGTTTCGGGAATGAACACTGAAGCTTTCTTT. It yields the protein CASSLVSGMNTEAFF.

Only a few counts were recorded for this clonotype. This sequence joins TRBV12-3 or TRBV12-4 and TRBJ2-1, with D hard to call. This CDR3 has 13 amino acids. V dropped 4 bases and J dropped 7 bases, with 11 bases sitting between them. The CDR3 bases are TGTGCCAGCAGTTCCGACATCCTGAATGAGCAGTTCTTC. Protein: CASSSDILNEQFF.

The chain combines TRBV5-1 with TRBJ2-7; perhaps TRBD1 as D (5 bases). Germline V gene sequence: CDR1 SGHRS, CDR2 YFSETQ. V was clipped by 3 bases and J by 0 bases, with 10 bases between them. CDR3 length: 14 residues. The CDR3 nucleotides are TGCGCCAGCAGCTGGCGACAGAGCTCCTACGAGCAGTACTTC. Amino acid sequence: CASSWRQSSYEQYF.

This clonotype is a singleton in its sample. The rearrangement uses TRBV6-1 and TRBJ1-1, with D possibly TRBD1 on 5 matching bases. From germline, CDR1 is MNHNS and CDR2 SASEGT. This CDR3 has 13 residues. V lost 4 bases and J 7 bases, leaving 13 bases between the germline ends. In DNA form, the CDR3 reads TGTGCCAGCAGTGCCGCAGGGCGCGTTGAAGCTTTCTTT. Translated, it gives CASSAAGRVEAFF.

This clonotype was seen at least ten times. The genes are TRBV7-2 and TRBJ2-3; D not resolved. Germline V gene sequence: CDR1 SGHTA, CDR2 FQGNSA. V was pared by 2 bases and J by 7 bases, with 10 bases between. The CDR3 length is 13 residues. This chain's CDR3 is CASSLTTTNTQYF. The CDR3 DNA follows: TGTGCCAGCAGCTTAACGACCACGAATACGCAGTATTTT.

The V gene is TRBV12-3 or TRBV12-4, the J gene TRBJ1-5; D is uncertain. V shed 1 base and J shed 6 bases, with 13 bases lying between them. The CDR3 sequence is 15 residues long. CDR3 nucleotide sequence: TGTGCCAGCAGTTTAGATGGGGTGACGAGTCAGCCCCAGCATTTT. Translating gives CASSLDGVTSQPQHF.

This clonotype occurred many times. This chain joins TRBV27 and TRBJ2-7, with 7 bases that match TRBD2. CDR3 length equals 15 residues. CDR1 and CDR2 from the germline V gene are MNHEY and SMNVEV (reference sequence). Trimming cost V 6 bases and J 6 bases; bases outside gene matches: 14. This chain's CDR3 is CASRSTGTTPIEQYF. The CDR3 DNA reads TGTGCCAGCAGGTCAACCGGGACTACGCCTATCGAGCAGTACTTC.

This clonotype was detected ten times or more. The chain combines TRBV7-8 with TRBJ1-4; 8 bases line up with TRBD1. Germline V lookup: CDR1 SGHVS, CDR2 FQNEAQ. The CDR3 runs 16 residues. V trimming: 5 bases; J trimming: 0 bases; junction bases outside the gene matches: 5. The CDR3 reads CASSPQGATTNEKLFF. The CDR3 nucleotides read TGTGCCAGCAGCCCGCAGGGGGCCACAACTAATGAAAAACTGTTTTTT.

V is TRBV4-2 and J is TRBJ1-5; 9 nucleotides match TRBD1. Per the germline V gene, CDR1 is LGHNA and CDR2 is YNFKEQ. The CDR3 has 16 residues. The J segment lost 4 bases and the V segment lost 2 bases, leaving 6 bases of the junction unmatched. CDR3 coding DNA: TGTGCCAGCAGCCAATTGGGACAGGGCGAAAATCAGCCCCAGCATTTT. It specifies CASSQLGQGENQPQHF.

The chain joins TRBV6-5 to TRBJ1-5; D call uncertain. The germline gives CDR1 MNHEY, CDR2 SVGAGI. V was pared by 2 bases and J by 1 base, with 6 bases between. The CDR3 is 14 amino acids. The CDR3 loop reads CASSYGKSNQPQHF. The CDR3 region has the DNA TGTGCCAGCAGTTACGGGAAGAGCAATCAGCCCCAGCATTTT.

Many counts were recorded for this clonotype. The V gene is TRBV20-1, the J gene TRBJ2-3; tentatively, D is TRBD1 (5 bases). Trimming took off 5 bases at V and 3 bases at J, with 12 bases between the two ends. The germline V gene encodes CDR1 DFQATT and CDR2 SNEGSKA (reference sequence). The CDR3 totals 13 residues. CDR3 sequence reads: CSAHSSGTDTQYF. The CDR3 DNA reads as TGCAGTGCTCATTCCTCAGGGACAGATACGCAGTATTTT.

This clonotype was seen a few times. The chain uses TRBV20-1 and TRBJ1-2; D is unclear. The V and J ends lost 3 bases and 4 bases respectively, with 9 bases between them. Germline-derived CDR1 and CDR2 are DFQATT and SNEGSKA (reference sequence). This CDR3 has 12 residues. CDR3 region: CSARGAGYGYTF. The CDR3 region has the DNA TGCAGTGCTAGGGGCGCTGGCTATGGCTACACCTTC.

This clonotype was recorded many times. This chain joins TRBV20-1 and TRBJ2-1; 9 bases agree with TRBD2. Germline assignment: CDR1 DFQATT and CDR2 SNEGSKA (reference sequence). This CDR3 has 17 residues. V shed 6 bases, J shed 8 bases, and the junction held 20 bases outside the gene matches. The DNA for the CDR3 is TGCAGTGCACTATCGGGACTAGCCCCTTTCGCCGTTCATGAGCAGTTCTTC. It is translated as CSALSGLAPFAVHEQFF.